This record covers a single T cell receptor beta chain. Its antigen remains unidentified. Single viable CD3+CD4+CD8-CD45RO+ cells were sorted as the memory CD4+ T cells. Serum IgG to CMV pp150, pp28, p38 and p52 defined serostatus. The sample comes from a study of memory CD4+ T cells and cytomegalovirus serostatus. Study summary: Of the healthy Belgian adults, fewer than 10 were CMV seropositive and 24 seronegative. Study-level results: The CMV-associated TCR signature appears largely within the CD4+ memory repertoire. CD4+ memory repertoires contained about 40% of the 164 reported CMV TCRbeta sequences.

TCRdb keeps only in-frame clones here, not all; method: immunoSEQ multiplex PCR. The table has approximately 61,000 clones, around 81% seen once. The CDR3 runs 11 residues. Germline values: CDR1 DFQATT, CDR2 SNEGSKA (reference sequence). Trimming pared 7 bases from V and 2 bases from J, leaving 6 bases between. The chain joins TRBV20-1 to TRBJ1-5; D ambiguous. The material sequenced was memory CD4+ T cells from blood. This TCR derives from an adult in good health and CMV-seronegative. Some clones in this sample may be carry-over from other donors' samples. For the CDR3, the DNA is TGCAGTGTAGGAGGCAATCAGCCCCAGCATTTT. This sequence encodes CSVGGNQPQHF.